Sequencing of this TCR beta chain was carried out in a study of tumor-infiltrating lymphocytes in primary liver carcinoma. Study-level information: Surgery removed the patients' primary liver carcinoma. Tumors were stage T1-T3 N0M0, roughly 4 to 11 cm across. Yields of productive TCRbeta reads ranged from roughly 3.65 to 7.5 million per sample and were similar across tissue types.

The template, roughly 0.45 ug total RNA, yielded TCR beta cDNA made with a constant-region primer. Three nested multiplex PCR rounds, a slightly modified ARM-PCR method, built the TCR beta libraries. It was with TRBV1-TRBV30 forward primers and a C-beta reverse primer that the first two PCR rounds were run, at approximately 10 cycles each. In TCRdb, the multiplex PCR reads were re-called with MiXCR into one record per CDR3 protein. The profile shows about 300,000 distinct CDR3 sequences, about 62% of them singletons. Out of unsorted whole blood came the blood RNA, and germline DNA was extracted as well. This clonotype was seen more than once but under ten times. Trimming stripped 7 bases from V and 2 bases from J, with 12 bases between. This CDR3 is built from 13 residues. Per the germline V gene, CDR1 is SGHTS and CDR2 is YDEGEE.

This TCR derives from a man aged 35 to 55 with primary liver carcinoma and hepatitis B virus infection. The chain is built from TRBV5-8 and TRBJ1-1; D not certain. The sequenced sample was peripheral blood. This CDR3 is CASQPGLNTEAFF. CDR3 bases: TGTGCCAGCCAACCTGGACTTAACACTGAAGCTTTCTTT. The complete variable domain, with remaining parts taken from reference TRBV5-8 and TRBJ1-1, reads EAGVTQSPTHLIKTRGQQATLRCSPISGHTSVYWYQQALGLGLQFLLWYDEGEERNRGNFPPRFSGRQFPNYSSELNVNALELEDSALYLCASQPGLNTEAFFGQGTRLTVV.